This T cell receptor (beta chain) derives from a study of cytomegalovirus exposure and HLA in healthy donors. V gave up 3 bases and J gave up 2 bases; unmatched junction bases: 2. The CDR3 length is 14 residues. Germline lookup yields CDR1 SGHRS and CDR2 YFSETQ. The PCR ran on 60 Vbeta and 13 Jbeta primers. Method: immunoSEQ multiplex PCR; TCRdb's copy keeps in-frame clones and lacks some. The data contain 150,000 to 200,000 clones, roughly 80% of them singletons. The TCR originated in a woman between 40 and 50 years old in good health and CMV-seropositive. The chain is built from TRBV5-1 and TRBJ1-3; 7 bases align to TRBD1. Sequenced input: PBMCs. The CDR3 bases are TGCGCCAGCAGCTCGGGACAGCCTGGAAACACCATATATTTT. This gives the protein CASSSGQPGNTIYF.